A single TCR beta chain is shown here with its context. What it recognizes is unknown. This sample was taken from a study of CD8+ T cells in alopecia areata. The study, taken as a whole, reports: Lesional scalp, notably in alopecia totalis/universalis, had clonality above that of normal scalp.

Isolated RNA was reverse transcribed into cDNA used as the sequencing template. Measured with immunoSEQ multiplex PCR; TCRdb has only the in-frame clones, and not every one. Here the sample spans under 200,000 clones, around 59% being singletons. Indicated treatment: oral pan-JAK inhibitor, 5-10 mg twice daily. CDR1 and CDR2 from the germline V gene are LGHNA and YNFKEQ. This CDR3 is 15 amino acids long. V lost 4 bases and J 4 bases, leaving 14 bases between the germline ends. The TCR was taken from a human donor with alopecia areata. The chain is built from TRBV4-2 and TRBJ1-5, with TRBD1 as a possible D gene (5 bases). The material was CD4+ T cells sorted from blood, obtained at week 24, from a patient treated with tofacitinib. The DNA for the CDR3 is TGTGCCAGCAGCCCAGGGACGGCCAAGAATCAGCCCCAGCATTTT. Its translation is CASSPGTAKNQPQHF.